The 15 T cell receptor beta chains reported below all come from one sample, sequenced in a study of identical twins. TCRdb called the 5' RACE reads again in MiXCR, with one record for every CDR3 protein. There are 450,000 to 600,000 distinct CDR3 sequences in the sample; approximately 20% occur only once, and about 0.5% lies in the top ten. This sample was shared with a second study, whose subject was yellow fever vaccine responses in identical twins.

Material for sequencing was CD4+ T cells sorted from blood. Receptors were obtained from a woman younger than 35 in good health.

V is TRBV19 and J is TRBJ2-1; D remains unclear. Deletions cut 6 bases from V and 9 bases from J, with 12 bases between. Looked up from germline, CDR1 is LNHDA and CDR2 is SQIVND (reference sequence). There are 12 residues in the CDR3. CDR3 DNA: TGTGCCAGTAGCACAGTTCTGGGTGAGCAGTTCTTC. This encodes CASSTVLGEQFF.

The rearrangement links TRBV6-4 to TRBJ1-4, with a possible D match to TRBD1 (5 bases). Germline CDR1 and CDR2: MRHNA and SNTAGT. The CDR3 has 13 amino acids. V lost 2 bases and J lost 13, with 14 bases in between. This CDR3 is CASSDTPAGRLFF. The CDR3 DNA follows: TGTGCCAGCAGTGACACTCCGGCGGGGCGACTGTTTTTT.

The CDR3, as DNA: TGTGCCACCTCCCGACTAGCGGGGATTGTCAATGAGCAGTTCTTC. As protein: CATSRLAGIVNEQFF. The chain has TRBV19 and TRBJ2-1; 11 nucleotides match TRBD2. Germline CDR1 and CDR2: LNHDA and SQIVND (reference sequence). Trimming removed 10 bases from V and 6 bases from J; junction bases left unmatched: 11. This CDR3 spans 15 amino acids.

This clonotype was recorded many times. The chain carries TRBV5-1 and TRBJ2-2, with a tentative D call TRBD2 (6 bases). The CDR3 is made up of 13 amino acids. Trimming took 4 bases from V and 3 from J, leaving 7 bases between them. Germline V CDR1 and CDR2: SGHRS, YFSETQ. In nucleotides, the CDR3 is TGCGCCAGCAGCCCGGGAGACACCGGGGAGCTGTTTTTT. Residues: CASSPGDTGELFF.

V gene TRBV20-1 combines with J gene TRBJ2-2; 9 bases fit TRBD1. Germline CDR1 and CDR2: DFQATT and SNEGSKA (reference sequence). The V segment lost 4 bases and the J segment 7 bases; nucleotides outside the gene matches: 10. This CDR3 is 15 amino acids long. CDR3 nucleotide sequence: TGCAGTGCTACAGACGATACAGGGGGCCACGGGGAGCTGTTTTTT. Encoded protein: CSATDDTGGHGELFF.

This clonotype was seen a few times. The rearrangement joins TRBV7-2 to TRBJ1-1; D remains ambiguous. Germline CDR1 SGHTA, CDR2 FQGNSA. V was cut by 1 base and J by 6 bases, with 9 bases left in between. The CDR3 is 13 amino acids. The CDR3 DNA sequence: TGTGCCAGCAGCTTAGGGAATAGGGCTGAAGCTTTCTTT. Translated, it gives CASSLGNRAEAFF. Together with reference TRBV7-2 and TRBJ1-1, the CDR3 gives the full variable domain: GAGVSQSPSNKVTEKGKDVELRCDPISGHTALYWYRQSLGQGLEFLIYFQGNSAPDKSGLPSDRFSAERTGGSVSTLTIQRTQQEDSAVYLCASSLGNRAEAFFGQGTRLTVV.

There are a few counts of this clonotype. The chain uses TRBV20-1 and TRBJ2-3; 7 bases match TRBD2. CDR1 is DFQATT, CDR2 SNEGSKA, per germline (reference sequence). The V segment lost 4 bases and the J segment 1 base; nucleotides outside the gene matches: 5. This CDR3 is built from 14 residues. The CDR3 DNA sequence: TGCAGTGCTACGGGGGGTCTGGGCACAGATACGCAGTATTTT. Its translation is CSATGGLGTDTQYF.

The chain uses TRBV12-3 or TRBV12-4 and TRBJ2-7; TRBD2 agrees at 13 bases. Unmatched junction bases numbered 7, after V lost 5 bases and J lost 6 bases. There are 15 residues in the CDR3. CDR3 protein: CASSGGGTSGTEQYF. DNA for the CDR3: TGTGCCAGCAGTGGGGGGGGGACTAGCGGGACCGAGCAGTACTTC.

This clonotype was recorded a few times. The chain joins TRBV28 to TRBJ1-5; D uncertain. CDR1 and CDR2 (germline): MDHEN, SYDVKM. Trimming left V 8 bases short and J 4 bases short, with 12 bases between. The CDR3 sequence is 13 residues long. CDR3 coding DNA: TGTGCCAGCGACCGGAATAGGAATCAGCCCCAGCATTTT. This encodes CASDRNRNQPQHF.

This clonotype was seen a single time. The J gene is TRBJ2-7, the V gene TRBV6-1; D is ambiguous. Trimming removed 6 bases from V and 1 base from J, with 13 bases in between. Germline CDR1 reads MNHNS; CDR2 reads SASEGT. The CDR3 sequence is 14 residues long. The CDR3 sequence is CASRKASQSYEQYF. CDR3 coding DNA: TGTGCCAGCAGGAAGGCTTCCCAGTCCTACGAGCAGTACTTC.

The rearrangement links TRBV10-3 to TRBJ2-1; 8 bases match TRBD1. Germline V lookup: CDR1 ENHRY, CDR2 SYGVKD. There are 12 residues in the CDR3. J lost 14 bases, V lost 4 bases, and 7 bases had no gene match. This CDR3 reads CAISVEQGAKFF. The CDR3 DNA is TGTGCCATCAGTGTGGAGCAGGGGGCAAAGTTCTTC.

The rearrangement uses TRBV7-3 and TRBJ2-3, with 9 nucleotides matching TRBD2. The CDR3 loop spans 15 amino acids. After removal of 3 bases from V and 4 bases from J, the junction contained 5 bases not matched to a gene. Germline V gene lookup returns CDR1 SGHTA and CDR2 FQGTGA. The DNA for the CDR3 is TGTGCCAGCAGCTTTAGCGGGAGTAACCCAGATACGCAGTATTTT. Residues: CASSFSGSNPDTQYF. Full variable domain (rest looked up from reference TRBV7-3 and TRBJ2-3): GAGVSQTPSNKVTEKGKYVELRCDPISGHTALYWYRQSLGQGPEFLIYFQGTGAADDSGLPNDRFFAVRPEGSVSTLKIQRTERGDSAVYLCASSFSGSNPDTQYFGPGTRLTVL.

This clonotype was recorded a few times. The chain links TRBV14 to TRBJ1-1; 7 bases are a match to TRBD1. The germline gives CDR1 SGHDN, CDR2 FVKESK. V dropped 0 bases and J dropped 0; count of bases not matched to a gene: 7. This CDR3 is 17 amino acids long. DNA of the CDR3: TGTGCCAGCAGCCAAGATCCGACAGGGAAAGTGAACACTGAAGCTTTCTTT. Its protein is CASSQDPTGKVNTEAFF.

Only a few counts were recorded for this clonotype. The V call is TRBV7-2, the J call TRBJ1-6; 7 bases are shared with TRBD1. With V trimmed by 5 bases and J by 10 bases, 11 bases remained unmatched. The germline gives CDR1 SGHTA, CDR2 FQGNSA. The CDR3 sequence is 15 residues long. The CDR3 nucleotides read TGTGCCAGCAGCACGTCCTCCGGGACAGACTCACCCCTCCACTTT. This translates into CASSTSSGTDSPLHF.

This clonotype has a handful of counts. The V call is TRBV19, the J call TRBJ2-1; 8 bases line up with TRBD1. With V trimmed by 7 bases and J by 2 bases, 10 bases remained unmatched. Per germline, CDR1 LNHDA and CDR2 SQIVND (reference sequence). CDR3 length equals 16 residues. The chain's CDR3 is CASIWWGDRPYNEQFF. The CDR3 nucleotides are TGTGCCAGTATCTGGTGGGGGGACAGGCCCTACAATGAGCAGTTCTTC.